The source of this T cell receptor beta chain is a study of T cells in Graves' hyperthyroidism and ophthalmopathy. Amplified regions were TCR beta CDR3 sequences from RNA transcripts. An initial round of RT-PCR targeting the TCR CDR3 relied on the HTBI primer set. TCRdb fed the multiplex PCR reads into MiXCR, producing one record per CDR3 protein. The top ten clones hold 6.5% to 9% of a sample with 560,000 or so distinct CDR3 sequences, around 45% of them seen once. CDR1 is MGHDK, CDR2 SYGVNS, per germline. The ends were cut back, 6 bases at V and 4 bases at J, with 12 bases in the middle. This CDR3 has 13 residues. This clonotype was seen once.

The TCR was taken from a woman between 18 and 29 years old with Graves' hyperthyroidism. The chain carries TRBV25-1 and TRBJ1-2, with D maybe TRBD1 (6 bases). Material for sequencing was peripheral blood or thyroid tissue (not recorded which). The CDR3 nucleotides are TGTGCCAGCAGACCACAGGGATTCTATGGCTACACCTTC. It is translated as CASRPQGFYGYTF.